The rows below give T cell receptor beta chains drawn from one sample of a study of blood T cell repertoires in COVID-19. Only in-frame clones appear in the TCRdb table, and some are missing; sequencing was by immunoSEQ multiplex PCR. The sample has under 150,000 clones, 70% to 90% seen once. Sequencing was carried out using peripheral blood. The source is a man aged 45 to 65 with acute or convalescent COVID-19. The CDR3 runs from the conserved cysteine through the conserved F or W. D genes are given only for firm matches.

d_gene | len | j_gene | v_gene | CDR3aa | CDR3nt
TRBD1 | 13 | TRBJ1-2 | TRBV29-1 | CSVGTGSLYGYTF | TGCAGCGTTGGGACAGGAAGCCTATATGGCTACACCTTC
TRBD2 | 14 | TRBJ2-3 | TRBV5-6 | CASKLAGGTYTQYF | TGTGCCAGCAAGCTAGCGGGAGGGACCTATACGCAGTATTTT
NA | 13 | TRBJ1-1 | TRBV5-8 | CASSRQDGHEAFF | TGTGCCAGCAGCCGACAGGACGGACATGAAGCTTTCTTT
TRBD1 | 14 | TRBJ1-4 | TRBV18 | CASSQDRGDEKLFF | TGTGCCAGCTCACAGGACAGGGGAGATGAAAAACTGTTTTTT
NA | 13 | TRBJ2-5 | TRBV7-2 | CASSPSTQETQYF | TGTGCCAGCAGCCCCAGTACCCAAGAGACCCAGTACTTC
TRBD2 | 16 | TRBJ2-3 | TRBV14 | CASSQLAGMRTDTQYF | TGTGCCAGCAGCCAACTAGCGGGAATGAGGACAGATACGCAGTATTTT
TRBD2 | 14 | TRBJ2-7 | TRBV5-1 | CASRPGLAAYEQYF | TGCGCCAGCAGACCTGGACTAGCGGCCTACGAGCAGTACTTC
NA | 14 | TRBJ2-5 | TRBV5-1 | CASSPRVGAETQYF | TGCGCCAGCAGCCCCCGGGTGGGGGCGGAGACCCAGTACTTC
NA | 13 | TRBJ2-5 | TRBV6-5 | CASSPQGRETQYF | TGTGCCAGCTCACCACAGGGACGAGAGACCCAGTACTTC
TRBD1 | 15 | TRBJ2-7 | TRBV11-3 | CASSPNRGVSYEQYF | TGTGCCAGCAGCCCCAACAGGGGCGTCTCCTACGAGCAGTACTTC
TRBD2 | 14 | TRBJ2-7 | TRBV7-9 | CASSLAGGSYEQYF | TGTGCCAGCAGCCTAGCGGGAGGGTCCTACGAGCAGTACTTC
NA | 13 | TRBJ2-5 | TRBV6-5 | CASAARSQETQYF | TGTGCCAGCGCGGCTCGCTCTCAAGAGACCCAGTACTTC
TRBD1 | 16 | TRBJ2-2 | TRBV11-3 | CASSLRAGGGTGELFF | TGTGCCAGCAGCTTAAGGGCAGGGGGCGGTACCGGGGAGCTGTTTTTT
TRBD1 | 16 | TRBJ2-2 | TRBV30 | CAWSLFGTGNTGELFF | TGTGCCTGGAGCCTATTCGGGACAGGAAACACCGGGGAGCTGTTTTTT
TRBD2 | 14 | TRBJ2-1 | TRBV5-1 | CASSWGTSGADGFF | TGCGCCAGCAGCTGGGGGACTAGCGGAGCTGACGGCTTCTTC
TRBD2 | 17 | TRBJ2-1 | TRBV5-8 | CASSRTGRLALYNEQFF | TGTGCCAGCAGTCGTACAGGGCGACTAGCGCTGTACAATGAGCAGTTCTTC
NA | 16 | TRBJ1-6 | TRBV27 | CASSLAAGTPNSPLHF | TGTGCCAGCAGTTTGGCCGCCGGGACTCCGAATTCACCCCTCCACTTT
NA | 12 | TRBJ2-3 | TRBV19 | CASSPRADTQYF | TGTGCCAGTAGCCCTCGGGCAGATACGCAGTATTTT